One sample yielded the 3 T cell receptor beta chains listed below, sequenced in a study of shared clonotypes between healthy human individuals. The method was immunoSEQ multiplex PCR; TCRdb's version includes in-frame clones alone and lacks a portion of them. The data show 1.4 million or so clones, with 98% to 99% seen just once and 0.36% held by the top ten. The specimen sequenced was naive CD4+ T cells sorted from blood. Subset in this sample: CD45RA+ positively selected. The receptors originated from a man aged 25 to 40 in good health.

This clone was observed a single time. This chain joins TRBV10-2 and TRBJ1-5, with D perhaps matching TRBD1 (5 bases). The V and J ends lost 6 bases and 3 bases respectively, with 18 bases between them. Germline values: CDR1 WSHSY, CDR2 SAAADI. The CDR3 is made up of 16 amino acids. The CDR3 DNA reads TGCGCCAGCAGACCGTGGAGGGGATCGGACAATCAGCCCCAGCATTTT. Protein sequence: CASRPWRGSDNQPQHF.

The rearrangement joins TRBV20-1 to TRBJ2-7; D is uncertain. Trimming stripped 2 bases from V and 6 bases from J, with 5 bases between. Germline V gene lookup returns CDR1 DFQATT and CDR2 SNEGSKA (reference sequence). The CDR3 is 10 residues long. The CDR3 coding sequence is TGCAGTGCTAGACACGCCGAGCAGTACTTC. The encoded protein is CSARHAEQYF.

Worth noting for this clone: A read error may account for a junction end that differs from germline. The rearrangement links TRBV6-1 to TRBJ2-3, with D possibly being TRBD2 (5 bases). Germline V CDR1 and CDR2: MNHNS, SASEGT. This CDR3 spans 11 amino acids. CDR3 DNA sequence: TGTGCCGGCAGAGGGTCGGATACGCAGTATTTT. This encodes CAGRGSDTQYF.